A single sample gave rise to the 11 T cell receptor beta chains below, sequenced in a study of Ad26.COV2.S vaccination and SARS-CoV-2 variants. Libraries were prepared by immunoSEQ multiplex PCR; TCRdb keeps only in-frame clonotypes and omits some of them. The sample records 40,000 to 55,000 clones, approximately 80% being singletons. Sequences were derived from peripheral blood, sampled after recovery from COVID-19. Receptor source: a human donor who had recovered from COVID-19.

This clone has a single count. The V call is TRBV5-1, the J call TRBJ2-6; the D gene is possibly TRBD2 (6 bases). Trimming stripped 2 bases from V and 1 base from J, with 22 bases between. Germline V gene data show CDR1 as SGHRS and CDR2 as YFSETQ. The CDR3 is 20 residues long. This CDR3 reads CASSFQGGHSDTSGANVLTF. DNA of the CDR3: TGCGCCAGCAGCTTCCAGGGAGGTCACTCCGACACGTCTGGGGCCAACGTCCTGACTTTC.

This clone was observed at least ten times. The J gene is TRBJ2-3, the V gene TRBV15, with 13 bases matching TRBD2. Germline V gene sequence: CDR1 LNHNV, CDR2 YYDKDF (reference sequence). With V trimmed by 9 bases and J by 2 bases, 2 bases remained unmatched. The length of the CDR3 is 14 residues. Here the CDR3 DNA reads TGTGCCACGGGACTAGCGGGGACCACAGATACGCAGTATTTT. Its protein is CATGLAGTTDTQYF.

The V and J genes are TRBV30 and TRBJ1-3; the D gene is possibly TRBD1 (5 bases). This CDR3 region has 14 residues. V lost 3 bases and J lost 2, with 11 bases in between. Germline V lookup: CDR1 GTSNPN, CDR2 SVGIG (reference sequence). CDR3: CAWRRSTAGNTIYF. The CDR3 nucleotides are TGTGCCTGGAGAAGATCGACAGCTGGAAACACCATATATTTT.

V usage is TRBV14 and J usage is TRBJ1-6; D is unresolved. The CDR3 spans 15 residues. V was trimmed by 0 bases and J by 5 bases, leaving 8 bases between them. The germline V gene has CDR1 SGHDN and CDR2 FVKESK. CDR3 amino acids: CASSQDTRNNSPLHF. The CDR3 nucleotides are TGTGCCAGCAGCCAAGATACGAGGAATAATTCACCCCTCCACTTT.

In this sample, this clone turned up once. CDR3 in DNA: TGTGCCAGCAGGGACACGAACACCGGGGAGCTGTTTTTT. Its translation is CASRDTNTGELFF. The chain is built from TRBV6-6 and TRBJ2-2, with D possibly being TRBD1 (5 bases). The CDR3 runs 13 residues. Trimming stripped 6 bases from V and 0 bases from J, with 5 bases between. The germline gives CDR1 MNHNY, CDR2 SVGAGI (reference sequence).

The chain joins TRBV5-8 to TRBJ1-1; D not certain. CDR1 and CDR2 from the germline V gene are SGHTS and YDEGEE. V dropped 4 bases and J dropped 6 bases, with 7 bases sitting between them. The CDR3 length is 11 residues. As DNA, the CDR3 is TGTGCCAGCAGCCCCCGGCCTGAAGCTTTCTTT. This encodes CASSPRPEAFF.

The chain uses TRBV27 and TRBJ2-5; 9 bases line up with TRBD1. From germline, CDR1 is MNHEY and CDR2 SMNVEV (reference sequence). This CDR3 spans 17 amino acids. Trimming took 6 bases from V and 3 from J; bases not matched to a gene: 14. The CDR3 DNA reads TGTGCCAGCAGGCCCCTGGGGACAGGGTTAGCTAAAGAGACCCAGTACTTC. Its translation: CASRPLGTGLAKETQYF.

This clone was detected only once. The rearrangement joins TRBV18 to TRBJ2-7; TRBD2 matches 8 bases. Germline CDR1 is KGHSH and CDR2 is LQKENI. The CDR3 is made up of 18 amino acids. V gave up 2 bases and J gave up 2 bases; unmatched junction bases: 14. The CDR3 spells CASSPLPTSATKAYEQYF. CDR3 DNA: TGTGCCAGCTCACCATTACCGACTAGCGCGACCAAGGCCTACGAGCAGTACTTC.

The genes are TRBV2 and TRBJ2-2, with D possibly matching TRBD1 (5 bases). The CDR3 loop spans 11 amino acids. Germline assignment: CDR1 SNHLY and CDR2 FYNNEI. Trimming removed 8 bases from V and 13 bases from J, with 14 bases in between. The chain's CDR3 is CASQDTGRLFF. CDR3 coding DNA: TGTGCCAGCCAGGACACCGGTCGGCTGTTTTTT.

The V and J genes are TRBV6-6 and TRBJ1-3; no clear D. From germline, CDR1 is MNHNY and CDR2 SVGAGI (reference sequence). V lost 6 bases, J lost 0 bases, and 15 bases lay in between. This CDR3 has 16 residues. The CDR3 here is CASSLTRVRSGNTIYF. The CDR3 DNA reads TGTGCCAGCAGCCTTACAAGGGTCCGCTCTGGAAACACCATATATTTT.

This sequence joins TRBV15 and TRBJ2-2; D is unclear. CDR1 is LNHNV, CDR2 YYDKDF, per germline (reference sequence). The CDR3 runs 14 residues. V dropped 5 bases and J dropped 4 bases, with 11 bases sitting between them. Here the CDR3 DNA reads TGTGCCACCAGCCCAAGGCAGCCCACCGGGGAGCTGTTTTTT. It translates to CATSPRQPTGELFF.